Reported below is one TCR beta chain. Its antigen is currently unknown. The data stem from a study of shared clonotypes between healthy human individuals. TCRdb's table, derived via immunoSEQ multiplex PCR, lists solely in-frame clones and lacks some. The sample lists over 2 million clones, approximately 95% occurring once. This CDR3 region has 16 residues. Trimming removed 1 base from V and 0 bases from J, with 10 bases in between. The germline CDR1 and CDR2 sequences are SGHTA and FQGNSA. Study conclusions and caveats: Only blood was sampled; tissue repertoires likely differ. Donor clonotype sharing was expected to depend on sequencing depth. Shared across four donors were roughly 4.8% of the naive CD4 clonotypes.

The specimen sequenced was naive CD4+ T cells sorted from blood. As for subset: CD45RA+ positively selected. The origin of this receptor is a man younger than 35 in good health. This chain uses TRBV7-2 with TRBJ1-5; tentative D call: TRBD1 (5 bases). The CDR3 DNA reads as TGTGCCAGCAGCTTAGAGGGGTCTTATAGCAATCAGCCCCAGCATTTT. Amino acid sequence: CASSLEGSYSNQPQHF.